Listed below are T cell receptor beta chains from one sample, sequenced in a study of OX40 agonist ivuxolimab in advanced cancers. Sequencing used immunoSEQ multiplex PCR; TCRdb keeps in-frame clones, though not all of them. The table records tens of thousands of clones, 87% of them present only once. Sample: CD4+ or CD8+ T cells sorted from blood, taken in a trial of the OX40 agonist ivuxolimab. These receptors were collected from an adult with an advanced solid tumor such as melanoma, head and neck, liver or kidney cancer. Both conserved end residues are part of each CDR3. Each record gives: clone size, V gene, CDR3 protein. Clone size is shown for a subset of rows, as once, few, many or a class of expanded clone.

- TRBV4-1 CASSQEGPGGRTPLHF
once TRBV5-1 CASRLTSGGLSYNEQFF
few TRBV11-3 CASSSHRGDNEQFF
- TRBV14 CASSRGLLSGNTIYF
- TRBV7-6 CASSFFETGELFF
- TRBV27 CASRIRGQGRYNSPLHF
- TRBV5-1 CASSIKGPDYGYTF
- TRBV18 CASSLQGAAGETQYF
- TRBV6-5 CASSSGGSTNEKLFF
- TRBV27 CASSWSMNTEAFF
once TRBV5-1 CASSWSPAGMKNEQYF
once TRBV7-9 CASAKQGNSPDTQYF
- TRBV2 CARRAGAGGEQFF
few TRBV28 CASSSNGYTF
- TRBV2 CASRTYSNQPQHF
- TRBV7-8 CASSSRTSGTNNEQFF
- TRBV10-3 CAISVGQGRDTQYF
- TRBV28 CASSWGGGLAGELFF
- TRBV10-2 CASRESDRGWGNQPQHF
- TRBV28 CASSLWGGGYGYTF
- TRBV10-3 CAISESDTQYF
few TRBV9 CASSVGGGTRIVGLYNEQFF
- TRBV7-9 CASSFGDTIYF